One and the same sample provided the 17 T cell receptor beta chains below, sequenced in a study of blood T cell repertoires in COVID-19. Sequencing used immunoSEQ multiplex PCR; TCRdb keeps in-frame clones, though not all of them. This table holds 250,000 to 300,000 clones, about 87% found once. Sequenced material: peripheral blood. All receptors derive from a woman aged 40-49 years with acute or convalescent COVID-19.

The V and J genes are TRBV12-3 or TRBV12-4 and TRBJ2-5; unclear D gene. The CDR3 runs 11 residues. Trimming left V 7 bases short and J 3 bases short, with 6 bases between. As DNA, the CDR3 is TGTGCCAGCACCAATGAAGAGACCCAGTACTTC. This translates into CASTNEETQYF.

The chain has TRBV4-2 and TRBJ2-1, with no clear D. This CDR3 has 14 residues. Germline lookup yields CDR1 LGHNA and CDR2 YNFKEQ. The V gene lost 1 base and the J gene lost 6 bases, with 10 bases spanning the gap. The CDR3 region is CASSQGGSGNEQFF. CDR3 coding DNA: TGTGCCAGCAGCCAAGGTGGGTCGGGCAATGAGCAGTTCTTC.

V usage is TRBV5-4 and J usage is TRBJ1-1; a weak D match, TRBD1 (5 bases). There are 14 residues in the CDR3. Germline assignment: CDR1 SGHNT and CDR2 YYREEE (reference sequence). V lost 2 bases to trimming and J lost 1 base, with 9 bases between them. CDR3: CASSFSRENTEAFF. The CDR3 DNA follows: TGTGCCAGCAGCTTCTCCAGGGAGAACACTGAAGCTTTCTTT.

The rearrangement links TRBV7-8 to TRBJ1-2, with TRBD1 identical over 8 bases. Trimming cost V 2 bases and J 6 bases; bases outside gene matches: 14. This CDR3 is 17 amino acids long. From germline, CDR1 is SGHVS and CDR2 FQNEAQ. CDR3 in DNA: TGTGCCAGCAGCTTAAGCGCGGCAGGGGGCGATGTGGATGGCTACACCTTC. This sequence encodes CASSLSAAGGDVDGYTF.

The chain uses TRBV6-6 and TRBJ1-2, with TRBD1 as a possible D gene (6 bases). This CDR3 region has 12 residues. V lost 6 bases to trimming and J lost 8 bases, with 13 bases between them. CDR1 is MNHNY and CDR2 is SVGAGI in the germline V gene (reference sequence). The CDR3 reads CASSPQGEGYTF. The CDR3 DNA reads as TGTGCCAGCAGCCCACAGGGTGAAGGCTACACCTTC.

The genes are TRBV11-3 and TRBJ2-2; 9 bases align to TRBD1. With 3 bases clipped from V and 3 bases from J, the junction kept 2 bases outside the gene matches. This CDR3 region has 15 residues. The V gene's germline CDR1 is SGHNT and CDR2 YENEEA. The DNA for the CDR3 is TGTGCCAGCAGCTTGGGGACAGGGCACACCGGGGAGCTGTTTTTT. Translation gives CASSLGTGHTGELFF.

This chain uses TRBV18 with TRBJ1-1; D is perhaps TRBD1 (5 bases). Germline CDR1 reads KGHSH; CDR2 reads LQKENI. The CDR3 consists of 18 residues. Trimming took 4 bases from V and 0 from J, leaving 21 bases between them. The CDR3 reads CASSLDWGGGTMNTEAFF. The CDR3 coding sequence is TGTGCCAGCTCACTTGATTGGGGGGGAGGTACAATGAACACTGAAGCTTTCTTT.

This clone appeared many times. The chain has TRBV19 and TRBJ1-6; TRBD1 aligns across 7 bases. J lost 6 bases, V lost 7 bases, and 9 bases had no gene match. The CDR3 is 15 residues long. Germline V lookup: CDR1 LNHDA, CDR2 SQIVND (reference sequence). For the CDR3, the DNA is TGTGCCAGTACTCCGGCGGGACAGTCTAATTCACCCCTCCACTTT. Residues: CASTPAGQSNSPLHF.

This chain joins TRBV5-1 and TRBJ2-3, with D perhaps TRBD2 (5 bases). The CDR3 sequence is 16 residues long. Germline V CDR1 and CDR2: SGHRS, YFSETQ. Deletions cut 4 bases from V and 0 bases from J, with 15 bases between. The CDR3 is CASSLPVTGSTDTQYF. The CDR3 DNA follows: TGCGCCAGCAGCCTACCCGTGACGGGGAGCACAGATACGCAGTATTTT.

The J gene is TRBJ2-5, the V gene TRBV10-3, with D possibly matching TRBD2 (5 bases). The CDR3 consists of 15 residues. With 0 bases removed from V and 1 base from J, the gap between germline ends came to 9 bases. Germline V gives CDR1 ENHRY, CDR2 SYGVKD. The DNA for the CDR3 is TGTGCCATCAGTGAGTCTCTAGGGAGCCAAGAGACCCAGTACTTC. It encodes CAISESLGSQETQYF.

The chain combines TRBV2 with TRBJ1-5, with TRBD1 matching over 9 bases. In germline, CDR1 is SNHLY, CDR2 FYNNEI. The CDR3 consists of 14 residues. The trim removed 6 bases at V and 5 bases at J, leaving 5 bases unmatched. The CDR3 DNA reads as TGTGCCAGCAGCGGGGACAGGGAACATCAGCCCCAGCATTTT. Amino acids: CASSGDREHQPQHF.

This sequence joins TRBV6-2 or TRBV6-3 and TRBJ2-1, with 7 bases fitting TRBD2. Germline V gene lookup returns CDR1 MNHEY and CDR2 SVGEGT. The CDR3 has 19 residues. The V and J ends lost 2 bases and 0 bases, in that order; junction bases with no gene match: 13. The CDR3 bases are TGTGCCAGCAGTTACCCCGCCGGACTAGTCGAGAGCTCCTACAATGAGCAGTTCTTC. Protein product: CASSYPAGLVESSYNEQFF.

The chain employs TRBV2 and TRBJ1-6, with a possible D match to TRBD1 (5 bases). The germline V gene has CDR1 SNHLY and CDR2 FYNNEI. Trimming shortened V by 6 bases and J by 7 bases, and 13 bases separated the two germline ends. The CDR3 length is 14 residues. The DNA of the CDR3 is TGTGCCAGCAGCCCCAGGGAACGAAATTCACCCCTCCACTTT. It is translated as CASSPRERNSPLHF.

The CDR3 region has the DNA TGCGCCAGCAGTCAGCCCGGGACAGGGGGTCGCGAGCAGTACGTC. It yields the protein CASSQPGTGGREQYV. The rearrangement uses TRBV23-1 and TRBJ2-7, with 11 bases fitting TRBD1. TRBV23-1 is sorted into the ORF group, with uncertain function. The CDR3 loop spans 15 amino acids. Germline trimming cut 3 bases from V and 6 bases from J; bases unmatched to any gene: 7.

This chain connects TRBV12-3 or TRBV12-4 to TRBJ1-2; no reliable D call. The CDR3 is 13 residues long. Trimming stripped 5 bases from V and 8 bases from J, with 15 bases between. CDR3: CASSPRGWWGYTF. The CDR3 DNA sequence: TGTGCCAGCAGTCCCCGGGGATGGTGGGGCTACACCTTC.

The chain recombines TRBV18 with TRBJ1-1; TRBD1 might be the D (6 bases). Germline-derived CDR1 and CDR2 are KGHSH and LQKENI. The CDR3 is 14 amino acids. V gave up 2 bases and J gave up 2 bases, with 9 bases separating them. The CDR3 region is CASSPRTANTEAFF. CDR3 coding DNA: TGTGCCAGCTCACCAAGGACAGCAAACACTGAAGCTTTCTTT.

The gene calls are TRBV11-1 and TRBJ2-3; 8 bases agree with TRBD2. The CDR3 sequence is 15 residues long. Germline V gene lookup returns CDR1 SGHAT and CDR2 FQDESV (reference sequence). Germline trimming cut 5 bases from V and 0 bases from J; bases unmatched to any gene: 4. Here the CDR3 reads CASSRSGASTDTQYF. CDR3 nucleotides: TGTGCCAGCAGCCGTAGCGGGGCTAGCACAGATACGCAGTATTTT.